Shown below are 8 T cell receptor beta chains from a single sample sequenced in a study of identical twins. TCRdb analysed the 5' RACE reads with MiXCR anew, one entry per CDR3 protein. Among approximately 1.8 million distinct CDR3 sequences listed, roughly a third were seen once. Sequenced sample: cord blood. These receptors came from a newborn girl in good health.

This clonotype occurred a few times. This rearrangement joins TRBV20-1 to TRBJ2-7; 8 nucleotides line up with TRBD1. Germline CDR1 DFQATT, CDR2 SNEGSKA (reference sequence). This CDR3 is built from 15 residues. V shed 3 bases, J shed 3 bases, and the junction held 10 bases outside the gene matches. This CDR3 reads CSASGRGRIGYEQYF. Written as DNA, the CDR3 is TGCAGTGCTAGCGGCAGGGGGCGAATAGGCTACGAGCAGTACTTC.

At least ten counts were recorded for this clonotype. The J gene is TRBJ1-1, the V gene TRBV28, with D tentatively TRBD1 (6 bases). Germline V lookup: CDR1 MDHEN, CDR2 SYDVKM. With 2 bases removed from V and 0 bases from J, the gap between germline ends came to 10 bases. This CDR3 comprises 15 residues. In nucleotides, the CDR3 is TGTGCCAGCAGTTTACCTGGACAGTTGAACACTGAAGCTTTCTTT. Amino acids: CASSLPGQLNTEAFF.

The V and J genes are TRBV20-1 and TRBJ2-7, with D perhaps TRBD2 (5 bases). The germline CDR1 and CDR2 sequences are DFQATT and SNEGSKA (reference sequence). The CDR3 sequence is 13 residues long. V lost 2 bases and J lost 4, with 12 bases in between. The CDR3 sequence: CSARRRVKYEQYF. The CDR3 DNA is TGCAGTGCTAGAAGGCGGGTAAAGTACGAGCAGTACTTC.

A few counts support this clonotype. V is TRBV20-1 and J is TRBJ1-5; 8 nucleotides line up with TRBD1. Germline CDR1 and CDR2: DFQATT and SNEGSKA (reference sequence). Trimming removed 6 bases from V and 0 bases from J; junction bases left unmatched: 16. CDR3 length: 18 amino acids. CDR3 DNA: TGCAGTGCCAGGGGCCACGGGACAGGCGCTTATAGCAATCAGCCCCAGCATTTT. The encoded protein is CSARGHGTGAYSNQPQHF.

This clonotype was observed a few times. The V and J genes are TRBV25-1 and TRBJ2-5; TRBD1 matches 7 bases. The end of the DNA fits TRBJ2-7 better, so the J call may be wrong. The CDR3 consists of 15 residues. Germline V gene sequence: CDR1 MGHDK, CDR2 SYGVNS. The CDR3 loop is CASSEKGAGPYEQYF. CDR3 in DNA: TGTGCCAGCAGTGAAAAGGGGGCAGGTCCCTACGAGCAGTACTTC.

This clonotype turned up a few times. The chain is built from TRBV20-1 and TRBJ2-1; 13 bases match TRBD2. With V trimmed by 1 base and J by 0 bases, 9 bases remained unmatched. The CDR3 contains 19 residues. The germline V gene encodes CDR1 DFQATT and CDR2 SNEGSKA (reference sequence). The CDR3 bases are TGCAGTGCTAGAGCGACTAGCGGGAGGTTCCCCCACTCCTACAATGAGCAGTTCTTC. Amino acid sequence: CSARATSGRFPHSYNEQFF.

In this sample, this clonotype turned up a few times. The genes are TRBV7-2 and TRBJ2-1; TRBD2 agrees at 12 bases. Germline lookup yields CDR1 SGHTA and CDR2 FQGNSA. CDR3 length: 16 residues. With 4 bases clipped from V and 2 bases from J, the junction kept 3 bases outside the gene matches. The CDR3 protein is CASSYRTSGTYNEQFF. DNA for the CDR3: TGTGCCAGCAGCTATAGGACTAGCGGGACCTACAATGAGCAGTTCTTC.

This clonotype occurred a few times. The CDR3 nucleotides are TGTGCCAGCAGCTCCTGGACAGGGGTTAACTATGGCTACACCTTC. Translated, it gives CASSSWTGVNYGYTF. V gene TRBV7-9 combines with J gene TRBJ1-2; TRBD1 agrees at 9 bases. J was trimmed by 1 base and V by 4 bases; bases with no gene match: 4. This CDR3 contains 15 residues. The germline V gene has CDR1 SEHNR and CDR2 FQNEAQ (reference sequence).